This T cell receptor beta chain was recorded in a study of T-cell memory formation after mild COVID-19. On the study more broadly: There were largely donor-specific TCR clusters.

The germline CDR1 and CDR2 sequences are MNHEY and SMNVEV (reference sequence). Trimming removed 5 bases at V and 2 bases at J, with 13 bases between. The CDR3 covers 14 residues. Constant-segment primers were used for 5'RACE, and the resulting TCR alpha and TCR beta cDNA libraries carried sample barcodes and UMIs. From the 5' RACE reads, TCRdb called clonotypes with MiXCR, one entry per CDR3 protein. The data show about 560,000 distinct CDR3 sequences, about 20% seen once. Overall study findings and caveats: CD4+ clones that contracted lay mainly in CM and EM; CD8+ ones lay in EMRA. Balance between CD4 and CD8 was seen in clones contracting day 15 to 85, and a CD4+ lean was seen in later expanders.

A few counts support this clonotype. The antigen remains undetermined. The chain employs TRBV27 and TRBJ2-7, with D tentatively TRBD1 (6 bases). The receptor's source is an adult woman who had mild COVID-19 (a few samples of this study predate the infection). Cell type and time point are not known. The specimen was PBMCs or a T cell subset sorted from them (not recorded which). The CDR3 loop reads CASSGGPVPYEQYF. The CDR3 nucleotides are TGTGCCAGCAGTGGGGGCCCGGTACCCTACGAGCAGTACTTC.